A single sample is the source of the 24 T cell receptor beta chains below, sequenced in a study of shared clonotypes between healthy human individuals (dated by TCRdb to 2018 to 2021). Library preparation employed the immunoSEQ multiplex PCR assay. In TCRdb, the immuneACCESS table is reduced to in-frame sequences with V and J assigned. These tables do not hold every clone; where another copy was compared, an unresolved V gene accounts for under half, and the others remain unexplained. This sample lists approximately 92,000 clones; 60% to 70% were detected once. The ten largest clones add up to roughly 49% of the sample. Material: memory CD8+ T cells sorted from blood. Taken with the paper, the label for cell subset or site translates to: CD45RO+ cells pooled with CCR7-negative TemRA cells. The receptors shown here come from a man aged 30 to 39 in good health.

The chain joins TRBV7-2 to TRBJ2-2; D remains unclear. Germline lookup yields CDR1 SGHTA and CDR2 FQGNSA. Trimming removed 8 bases at V and 2 bases at J, with 9 bases between. The CDR3 extends over 13 amino acids. CDR3 amino acids: CASSALNTGELFF. CDR3 DNA: TGTGCCAGCTCGGCTCTTAACACCGGGGAGCTGTTTTTT.

The J gene is TRBJ2-3, the V gene TRBV28; tentative D call: TRBD2 (5 bases). The CDR3 has 14 amino acids. Germline lookup yields CDR1 MDHEN and CDR2 SYDVKM. Trimming stripped 10 bases from V and 5 bases from J, with 19 bases between. The CDR3 DNA reads TGTGCCACCGAGGGTACCCTTATGAGAGATACGCAGTATTTT. Translating it yields CATEGTLMRDTQYF.

V and J are TRBV25-1 and TRBJ2-1, with 8 bases matching TRBD1. The germline V gene encodes CDR1 MGHDK and CDR2 SYGVNS. V was pared by 9 bases and J by 6 bases, with 13 bases of the junction left unmatched. The CDR3 totals 15 residues. Written as DNA, the CDR3 is TGTGCCAGTTACGGCGACAGGGGAAGGTCCAATGAGCAGTTCTTC. It codes for CASYGDRGRSNEQFF.

V gene TRBV5-1 combines with J gene TRBJ2-3; no clear D. Trimming took 6 bases from V and 0 from J, leaving 17 bases between them. From germline, CDR1 is SGHRS and CDR2 YFSETQ. The CDR3 consists of 16 residues. In DNA form, the CDR3 reads TGCGCCAGCAAGAATGATCCCGGGTCTAGCACAGATACGCAGTATTTT. It encodes CASKNDPGSSTDTQYF.

The chain joins TRBV2 to TRBJ1-1, with D possibly being TRBD1 (5 bases). Germline V gene data show CDR1 as SNHLY and CDR2 as FYNNEI. The germline V and J ends were trimmed by 5 bases and 0 bases, with 13 bases remaining between them. The CDR3 is 15 amino acids. CDR3 nucleotides: TGTGCCAGCAGTCATTCGACAGAAATGAACACTGAAGCTTTCTTT. Amino acid sequence: CASSHSTEMNTEAFF.

The V call is TRBV6-6, the J call TRBJ2-5; D perhaps matches TRBD1 (5 bases). Germline V gives CDR1 MNHNY, CDR2 SVGAGI (reference sequence). V lost 6 bases and J lost 0, with 14 bases in between. The CDR3 has 15 residues. CDR3 sequence reads: CASSSTETDQETQYF. CDR3 nucleotides: TGTGCCAGCAGCTCCACCGAGACAGACCAAGAGACCCAGTACTTC.

The chain has TRBV9 and TRBJ2-1; TRBD2 agrees at 7 bases. Trimming at V came to 0 bases and at J to 6 bases, leaving 6 bases not matched to a gene. The CDR3 length is 15 residues. CDR1 SGDLS and CDR2 YYNGEE come from the germline V gene. CDR3 loop: CASSVGGRGGNEQFF. The CDR3 DNA reads TGTGCCAGCAGCGTAGGAGGGAGGGGAGGCAATGAGCAGTTCTTC. Full variable domain (missing parts from reference TRBV9 and TRBJ2-1): DSGVTQTPKHLITATGQRVTLRCSPRSGDLSVYWYQQSLDQGLQFLIQYYNGEERAKGNILERFSAQQFPDLHSELNLSSLELGDSALYFCASSVGGRGGNEQFFGPGTRLTVL.

This clone was seen repeatedly, ten times or more. The chain couples TRBV6-4 to TRBJ2-1, with 9 positions matching TRBD2. V lost 2 bases to trimming and J lost 8 bases; unmatched junction nucleotides: 31. CDR1 is MRHNA, CDR2 SNTAGT, per germline. This CDR3 is built from 23 residues. The CDR3 loop is CASSDRGRGPSGKRTHRQDEQFF. The CDR3 DNA is TGTGCCAGCAGTGACAGGGGGCGAGGTCCTAGCGGGAAAAGGACCCACCGTCAGGATGAGCAGTTCTTC.

The CDR3 region is CASSPLFTDTQYF. In DNA, the CDR3 is TGTGCCAGCAGCCCTTTGTTCACAGATACGCAGTATTTT. The chain joins TRBV9 to TRBJ2-3; D gene uncertain. Germline CDR1 reads SGDLS; CDR2 reads YYNGEE. The CDR3 is 13 residues long. Deletions cut 4 bases from V and 2 bases from J, with 8 bases between.

This clone was seen only a few times. The chain has TRBV4-1 and TRBJ2-7, with 13 bases identical to TRBD2. Germline V lookup: CDR1 MGHRA, CDR2 YSYEKL. This CDR3 is 15 amino acids long. V shed 5 bases, J shed 4 bases, and the junction held 5 bases outside the gene matches. CDR3 bases: TGCGCCAGCAGCTATACTAGCGGGAGGGGGTACGAGCAGTACTTC. This translates into CASSYTSGRGYEQYF.

V and J are TRBV25-1 and TRBJ2-1; a weak D match, TRBD2 (5 bases). CDR1 MGHDK and CDR2 SYGVNS come from the germline V gene. The CDR3 has 12 amino acids. Trimming left V 6 bases short and J 6 bases short, with 9 bases between. The chain's CDR3 is CASSLGLNEQFF. The CDR3 nucleotides read TGTGCCAGCAGCTTAGGACTCAATGAGCAGTTCTTC.

The chain recombines TRBV9 with TRBJ2-1, with D unclear. The CDR3 runs 15 residues. Trimming stripped 0 bases from V and 2 bases from J, with 9 bases between. Germline V gives CDR1 SGDLS, CDR2 YYNGEE. In DNA, the CDR3 is TGTGCCAGCAGCGTAGGGTCCGTTCCCTACAATGAGCAGTTCTTC. This gives the protein CASSVGSVPYNEQFF.

This chain uses TRBV7-9 with TRBJ2-7; TRBD2 matches at 10 bases. The V gene end was trimmed by 3 bases and the J gene end by 7 bases; junction bases not matched to a gene: 9. Germline CDR1 and CDR2: SEHNR and FQNEAQ (reference sequence). The CDR3 runs to 15 residues. Here the CDR3 DNA reads TGTGCCAGCAGCTTTAGGAGCGGGAGGGCCAATGAGCAGTACTTC. This encodes CASSFRSGRANEQYF.

This chain links TRBV7-6 with TRBJ2-7; TRBD2 is a possible D gene (5 bases). Germline loops: CDR1 SGHVS, CDR2 FNYEAQ. The CDR3 totals 13 residues. The V end was cut by 4 bases, the J end by 2 bases, with 9 bases between. CDR3 amino acids: CASSSAEAYEQYF. CDR3 sequence (DNA): TGTGCCAGCAGCTCAGCGGAGGCCTACGAGCAGTACTTC.

Note on this clone: At the DNA level, this CDR3 is encoded by other sequences in the same sample as well. The genes are TRBV28 and TRBJ2-1, with D unresolved. V was trimmed by 6 bases and J by 1 base, leaving 4 bases between them. Germline V gene sequence: CDR1 MDHEN, CDR2 SYDVKM. The CDR3 extends over 12 amino acids. This CDR3 reads CASSASYNEQFF. CDR3 bases: TGTGCCAGCAGCGCGTCCTACAATGAGCAGTTCTTC.

V usage is TRBV29-1 and J usage is TRBJ1-1, with D possibly TRBD1 on 5 matching bases. CDR3 length: 12 residues. Trimming took 5 bases from V and 3 from J, leaving 10 bases between them. Germline lookup yields CDR1 SQVTM and CDR2 ANQGSEA. CDR3 amino acids: CSVLPGHTEAFF. In nucleotides, the CDR3 is TGCAGCGTTCTTCCGGGACACACTGAAGCTTTCTTT.

The genes are TRBV19 and TRBJ2-1; 15 bases map to TRBD2. The germline gives CDR1 LNHDA, CDR2 SQIVND (reference sequence). V shed 4 bases and J 8 bases; nucleotides not matched to a gene: 9. CDR3 length: 17 residues. DNA for the CDR3: TGTGCCAGTAGTAAGGACCCTGGGACTAGCGGGAGGTATGAGCAGTTCTTC. Translating gives CASSKDPGTSGRYEQFF.

This sequence joins TRBV29-1 and TRBJ2-7; TRBD1 agrees at 10 bases. V was pared by 2 bases and J by 3 bases, with 1 base of the junction left unmatched. The length of the CDR3 is 13 residues. The germline V gene has CDR1 SQVTM and CDR2 ANQGSEA. The CDR3: CSVERDRGYEQYF. For the CDR3, the DNA is TGCAGCGTTGAACGGGACAGGGGCTACGAGCAGTACTTC.

This chain uses TRBV7-9 with TRBJ2-5, with a weak D call TRBD1 (5 bases). The CDR3 has 15 amino acids. Germline V gives CDR1 SEHNR, CDR2 FQNEAQ (reference sequence). The V end was cut by 3 bases, the J end by 3 bases, with 14 bases between. The CDR3 nucleotides are TGTGCCAGCAGCTTGCCCAGGGTTCGCGAAGAGACCCAGTACTTC. Translated: CASSLPRVREETQYF.

CDR3 sequence: CSAGQDYEQYF. The DNA of the CDR3 is TGCAGCGCCGGACAGGACTACGAGCAGTACTTC. This chain links TRBV29-1 with TRBJ2-7, with 7 positions matching TRBD1. Trimming cost V 7 bases and J 3 bases; bases outside gene matches: 3. The CDR3 covers 11 residues. The V gene's germline CDR1 is SQVTM and CDR2 ANQGSEA.

CDR3 sequence reads: CASSPQTSVTGELFF. CDR3 coding DNA: TGTGCCAGCTCACCACAGACTAGCGTAACCGGGGAGCTGTTTTTT. The gene calls are TRBV18 and TRBJ2-2; 8 nucleotides align to TRBD2. The CDR3 is made up of 15 amino acids. The ends lost 1 base at V and 5 bases at J; junction bases unmatched: 3. Germline lookup yields CDR1 KGHSH and CDR2 LQKENI.

This clone was detected ten times or more. The rearrangement links TRBV25-1 to TRBJ1-1; 10 bases agree with TRBD1. V was pared by 7 bases and J by 6 bases, with 8 bases of the junction left unmatched. CDR1 MGHDK and CDR2 SYGVNS come from the germline V gene. The CDR3 has 14 amino acids. This CDR3 is CASTEGQGSSEAFF. Written as DNA, the CDR3 is TGTGCCAGCACTGAGGGACAGGGGTCCTCTGAAGCTTTCTTT.

V usage is TRBV7-9 and J usage is TRBJ2-5, with 8 positions matching TRBD1. Germline V gene lookup returns CDR1 SEHNR and CDR2 FQNEAQ (reference sequence). The trim removed 6 bases at V and 3 bases at J, leaving 3 bases unmatched. The CDR3 is 13 residues long. CDR3 sequence: CASSRQGKETQYF. CDR3 coding DNA: TGTGCCAGCAGTCGACAGGGGAAAGAGACCCAGTACTTC. Variable domain in full (rest from reference TRBV7-9 and TRBJ2-5): DTGVSQNPRHKITKRGQNVTFRCDPISEHNRLYWYRQTLGQGPEFLTYFQNEAQLEKSRLLSDRFSAERPKGSFSTLEIQRTEQGDSAMYLCASSRQGKETQYFGPGTRLLVL.

The chain uses TRBV5-4 and TRBJ2-3, with TRBD2 matching 7 bases. Trimming took 4 bases from V and 5 from J; bases not matched to a gene: 13. The germline CDR1 and CDR2 sequences are SGHNT and YYREEE (reference sequence). The CDR3 is 16 amino acids. CDR3: CASSPPPGLIRDTQYF. The CDR3 nucleotides read TGTGCCAGCAGCCCACCGCCGGGACTAATCAGAGATACGCAGTATTTT.